This T cell receptor beta chain was documented in a study of T cells after yellow fever vaccination. Whole-study findings and limits: The presence of abundant clonotypes contaminating from the bulk population was possible in FACS-sorted repertoires. Clones that expanded after primary vaccination mostly reappeared after the booster (just under 98% CD4, about 91% CD8).

Turning to this clonotype: No antigen is known for it.

Production of TCR cDNA was by 5'RACE template switching, which also added a universal primer site and UMIs. TCRdb re-derived calls from the 5' RACE reads in MiXCR, one entry per CDR3 protein. The repertoire consists of some 240,000 distinct CDR3 sequences, with about 3.9% occurring once and the leading ten covering under 20%. The sample was PBMCs, taken 15 days after the yellow fever booster vaccination. This TCR was sampled from a man between 18 and 35 years old who received the YFV17D yellow fever vaccine.

In nucleotides, the CDR3 is TGTGCCATCAGTGAAGAGAGGGCTAACTATGGCTACACCTTC. Its protein is CAISEERANYGYTF. This rearrangement joins TRBV10-3 to TRBJ1-2; D is undetermined. The CDR3 totals 14 residues. Per the germline V gene, CDR1 is ENHRY and CDR2 is SYGVKD. V was pared by 3 bases and J by 0 bases, with 8 bases between.